These T cell receptor beta chains were read from a single sample in a study of CD8 T cells in Susac syndrome. TCRdb analysed the immunoSEQ multiplex PCR reads with MiXCR anew, one entry per CDR3 protein. The sample lists a few hundred thousand distinct CDR3 sequences, roughly 85% occurring once. The sequenced sample consisted of CD8+ T cells from PBMCs. These receptors all stem from a human donor with multiple sclerosis. Each CDR3 is given with its conserved first and last residue. A D gene is named only where the DNA matches it firmly. The listing skips clone size in some rows; elsewhere it reads once, few, many or a size class.

clone size: -
V gene: TRBV20-1
J gene: TRBJ2-1
D gene: -
CDR3 DNA: TGCAGTGCTAGAGGAGTAAATGAGCAGTTCTTC
CDR3 protein: CSARGVNEQFF

clone size: -
V gene: TRBV7-9
J gene: TRBJ2-5
D gene: TRBD1
CDR3 DNA: TGTGCCAGCAGGAGCGACAGGGGCGAGGTAGAGACCCAGTACTTC
CDR3 protein: CASRSDRGEVETQYF

clone size: once
V gene: TRBV2
J gene: TRBJ1-5
D gene: -
CDR3 DNA: TGTGCCAGCAGTGAGGGTAGGGTTGGAAATCAGCCCCAGCATTTT
CDR3 protein: CASSEGRVGNQPQHF

clone size: -
V gene: TRBV13
J gene: TRBJ2-7
D gene: -
CDR3 DNA: TGTGCCAGCAGCTTCAGGAGTTACGAGCAGTACTTC
CDR3 protein: CASSFRSYEQYF

clone size: -
V gene: TRBV20-1
J gene: TRBJ1-2
D gene: TRBD1
CDR3 DNA: TGCAGTGCTAGGGACAGGGGGAACTATGGCTACACCTTC
CDR3 protein: CSARDRGNYGYTF

clone size: -
V gene: TRBV2
J gene: TRBJ1-4
D gene: -
CDR3 DNA: TGTGCCAGCGAGGCATCGATTAATGAAAAACTGTTTTTT
CDR3 protein: CASEASINEKLFF

clone size: -
V gene: TRBV15
J gene: TRBJ2-7
D gene: -
CDR3 DNA: TGTGCCACCAGCAGTGACTTTGGGGAAAGCTCCTACGAGCAGTACTTC
CDR3 protein: CATSSDFGESSYEQYF

clone size: once
V gene: TRBV10-3
J gene: TRBJ2-7
D gene: -
CDR3 DNA: TGTGCCATCAGTGAGTCGACTGGTTACGAGCAGTACTTC
CDR3 protein: CAISESTGYEQYF

clone size: once
V gene: TRBV28
J gene: TRBJ2-7
D gene: -
CDR3 DNA: TGTGCCAGCAGCCCCGGGCCCTCGGGTATCTACGAGCAGTACTTC
CDR3 protein: CASSPGPSGIYEQYF

clone size: -
V gene: TRBV4-1
J gene: TRBJ1-1
D gene: TRBD1
CDR3 DNA: TGCGCCAGCAGCCAAGACAGGGGGGAGACTGAAGCTTTCTTT
CDR3 protein: CASSQDRGETEAFF

clone size: -
V gene: TRBV27
J gene: TRBJ2-5
D gene: -
CDR3 DNA: TGTGCCAGCAGTTATAGCTACCATATCCAAGAGACCCAGTACTTC
CDR3 protein: CASSYSYHIQETQYF

clone size: -
V gene: TRBV5-1
J gene: TRBJ2-2
D gene: -
CDR3 DNA: TGCGCCAGCAGCTTGCCCCGGGACTTGAACACCGGGGAGCTGTTTTTT
CDR3 protein: CASSLPRDLNTGELFF

clone size: -
V gene: TRBV9
J gene: TRBJ2-5
D gene: -
CDR3 DNA: TGTGCCAGCTCAACCCGGGACTGGTCACAAGAGACCCAGTACTTC
CDR3 protein: CASSTRDWSQETQYF

clone size: -
V gene: TRBV7-6
J gene: TRBJ1-4
D gene: TRBD1
CDR3 DNA: TGTGCCAGCAGCCCGACAGGGGGCGAGGAAAAACTGTTTTTT
CDR3 protein: CASSPTGGEEKLFF

clone size: -
V gene: TRBV28
J gene: TRBJ2-5
D gene: -
CDR3 DNA: TGTGCCAGCAGTTTGAACCCCTACCAAGAGACCCAGTACTTC
CDR3 protein: CASSLNPYQETQYF